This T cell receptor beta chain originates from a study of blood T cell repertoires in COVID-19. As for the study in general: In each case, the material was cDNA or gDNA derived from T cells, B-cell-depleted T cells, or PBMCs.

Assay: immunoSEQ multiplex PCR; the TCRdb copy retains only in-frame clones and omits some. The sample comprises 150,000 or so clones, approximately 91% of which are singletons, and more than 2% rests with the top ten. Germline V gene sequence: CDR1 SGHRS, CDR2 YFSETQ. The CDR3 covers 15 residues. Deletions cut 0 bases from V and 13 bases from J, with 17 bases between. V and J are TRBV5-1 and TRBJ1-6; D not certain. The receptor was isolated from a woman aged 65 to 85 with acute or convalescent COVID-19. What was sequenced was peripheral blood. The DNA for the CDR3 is TGCGCCAGCAGCTTGGCCTACGAGGGCCTCCTGCCCCTCCACTTT. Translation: CASSLAYEGLLPLHF.